A selection of T cell receptor beta chains follows, all from one sample in a study of blood T cell repertoires in COVID-19. Measured with immunoSEQ multiplex PCR; TCRdb has only the in-frame clones, and not every one. The sample shows 350,000 or so clones, around 87% of them seen only once. Sequencing was performed on peripheral blood. The receptors stem from a woman between 25 and 40 years old with COVID-19, enrolled during active disease. Both conserved end residues are part of each CDR3. D genes are given only for firm matches. For some rows the clone size is stated as once, few or many, or as a class when expanded; others skip it.

clone size: NA
J gene: TRBJ2-7
V gene: TRBV7-9
D gene: TRBD2
CDR3 protein: CASSLGGASYEQYF
CDR3 DNA: TGTGCCAGCAGCTTGGGAGGGGCGTCCTACGAGCAGTACTTC

clone size: NA
J gene: TRBJ1-1
V gene: TRBV30
D gene: TRBD1
CDR3 protein: CAWNQGTDGDTEAFF
CDR3 DNA: TGTGCCTGGAATCAAGGGACAGATGGCGACACTGAAGCTTTCTTT

clone size: NA
J gene: TRBJ2-5
V gene: TRBV3-1/TRBV3-2
D gene: TRBD1
CDR3 protein: CASSHRTGGLAGQETQYF
CDR3 DNA: TGTGCCAGCAGCCATAGGACAGGGGGGCTAGCGGGCCAAGAGACCCAGTACTTC

clone size: NA
J gene: TRBJ2-5
V gene: TRBV29-1
D gene: TRBD2
CDR3 protein: CSVSPLAGGPSETQYF
CDR3 DNA: TGCAGCGTCTCGCCGCTAGCGGGAGGGCCGTCAGAGACCCAGTACTTC

clone size: NA
J gene: TRBJ1-2
V gene: TRBV9
D gene: TRBD1
CDR3 protein: CASSLPTGGYHGNYGYTF
CDR3 DNA: TGTGCCAGCAGCCTACCGACAGGGGGTTATCACGGTAACTATGGCTACACCTTC

clone size: NA
J gene: TRBJ2-2
V gene: TRBV28
D gene: TRBD1
CDR3 protein: CASRKGQYTGELFF
CDR3 DNA: TGTGCCAGCAGGAAGGGACAGTACACCGGGGAGCTGTTTTTT

clone size: NA
J gene: TRBJ2-7
V gene: TRBV30
D gene: TRBD2
CDR3 protein: CAWRLAGGPGEQYF
CDR3 DNA: TGTGCCTGGAGACTAGCGGGAGGGCCGGGTGAGCAGTACTTC

clone size: NA
J gene: TRBJ2-2
V gene: TRBV19
D gene: NA
CDR3 protein: CASSMGGDPARELFF
CDR3 DNA: TGTGCCAGTAGTATGGGAGGAGACCCTGCCAGGGAGCTGTTTTTT

clone size: NA
J gene: TRBJ2-7
V gene: TRBV4-3
D gene: NA
CDR3 protein: CASSQVASVTSYEQYF
CDR3 DNA: TGCGCCAGCAGCCAAGTGGCTAGCGTGACCTCCTACGAGCAGTACTTC

clone size: NA
J gene: TRBJ2-5
V gene: TRBV29-1
D gene: TRBD2
CDR3 protein: CSVSLAGRQETQYF
CDR3 DNA: TGCAGCGTCTCCCTAGCGGGTAGACAAGAGACCCAGTACTTC

clone size: NA
J gene: TRBJ2-7
V gene: TRBV25-1
D gene: NA
CDR3 protein: CASSGQSYEQYF
CDR3 DNA: TGTGCCAGCAGTGGGCAGTCTTACGAGCAGTACTTC

clone size: NA
J gene: TRBJ2-1
V gene: TRBV15
D gene: TRBD2
CDR3 protein: CATSPEGETGTSGMDEQFF
CDR3 DNA: TGTGCCACCAGCCCTGAGGGAGAAACAGGGACTAGCGGGATGGATGAGCAGTTCTTC

clone size: NA
J gene: TRBJ2-7
V gene: TRBV12-3/TRBV12-4
D gene: NA
CDR3 protein: CASSFSKSYEQYF
CDR3 DNA: TGTGCCAGCAGTTTTAGCAAGTCCTACGAGCAGTACTTC

clone size: NA
J gene: TRBJ1-2
V gene: TRBV28
D gene: NA
CDR3 protein: CASSQNTGNYGYTF
CDR3 DNA: TGTGCCAGCAGTCAAAATACAGGAAACTATGGCTACACCTTC

clone size: NA
J gene: TRBJ2-2
V gene: TRBV24-1
D gene: NA
CDR3 protein: CATRSGAGELFF
CDR3 DNA: TGTGCCACCAGGTCAGGCGCCGGGGAGCTGTTTTTT

clone size: NA
J gene: TRBJ1-2
V gene: TRBV7-8
D gene: NA
CDR3 protein: CASSFSQGGYTF
CDR3 DNA: TGTGCCAGCAGCTTTTCCCAGGGGGGCTACACCTTC

clone size: NA
J gene: TRBJ2-2
V gene: TRBV18
D gene: TRBD2
CDR3 protein: CASSPPGGRDTGELFF
CDR3 DNA: TGTGCCAGCTCACCACCGGGCGGGAGAGACACCGGGGAGCTGTTTTTT

clone size: NA
J gene: TRBJ2-1
V gene: TRBV5-1
D gene: TRBD2
CDR3 protein: CASSELAGAEQFF
CDR3 DNA: TGCGCCAGCAGCGAATTAGCGGGAGCTGAGCAGTTCTTC

clone size: NA
J gene: TRBJ2-7
V gene: TRBV7-9
D gene: TRBD1
CDR3 protein: CASSWTGAPNEQYF
CDR3 DNA: TGTGCCAGCAGCTGGACAGGGGCGCCCAACGAGCAGTACTTC

clone size: once
J gene: TRBJ1-1
V gene: TRBV19
D gene: TRBD1
CDR3 protein: CASSPRTGNTEAFF
CDR3 DNA: TGTGCCAGTAGTCCCCGGACAGGGAACACTGAAGCTTTCTTT

clone size: NA
J gene: TRBJ2-1
V gene: TRBV3-1/TRBV3-2
D gene: NA
CDR3 protein: CASSPARTPYNEQFF
CDR3 DNA: TGTGCCAGCAGCCCGGCGAGGACACCGTACAATGAGCAGTTCTTC

clone size: NA
J gene: TRBJ2-1
V gene: TRBV7-9
D gene: NA
CDR3 protein: CASSLDLSASEQFF
CDR3 DNA: TGTGCCAGCAGCTTAGATCTTAGCGCCAGTGAGCAGTTCTTC

clone size: few
J gene: TRBJ1-4
V gene: TRBV5-1
D gene: NA
CDR3 protein: CASSLEPIRANEKLFF
CDR3 DNA: TGCGCCAGCAGCTTGGAACCTATTCGGGCTAATGAAAAACTGTTTTTT

clone size: NA
J gene: TRBJ2-7
V gene: TRBV5-1
D gene: TRBD2
CDR3 protein: CATREATATYEQYF
CDR3 DNA: TGCGCCACACGGGAGGCAACTGCAACCTACGAGCAGTACTTC

clone size: NA
J gene: TRBJ1-5
V gene: TRBV5-1
D gene: NA
CDR3 protein: CASSLESGENQPQHF
CDR3 DNA: TGCGCCAGCAGCTTGGAGTCAGGCGAGAATCAGCCCCAGCATTTT

clone size: NA
J gene: TRBJ2-7
V gene: TRBV19
D gene: TRBD1
CDR3 protein: CASMGTGGSYEQYF
CDR3 DNA: TGTGCCAGTATGGGGACAGGGGGCTCCTACGAGCAGTACTTC

clone size: NA
J gene: TRBJ2-2
V gene: TRBV5-1
D gene: TRBD1
CDR3 protein: CASSLQGYSNTGELFF
CDR3 DNA: TGCGCCAGCAGCTTACAGGGGTACTCGAACACCGGGGAGCTGTTTTTT

clone size: few
J gene: TRBJ1-2
V gene: TRBV6-6
D gene: NA
CDR3 protein: CATNRDYGYTF
CDR3 DNA: TGTGCCACAAACAGGGACTATGGCTACACCTTC

clone size: NA
J gene: TRBJ2-7
V gene: TRBV4-1
D gene: NA
CDR3 protein: CASSQGTRAYEQYF
CDR3 DNA: TGCGCCAGCAGCCAAGGCACCAGGGCGTACGAGCAGTACTTC

clone size: NA
J gene: TRBJ1-2
V gene: TRBV12-3/TRBV12-4
D gene: NA
CDR3 protein: CASSLEGVGGYTF
CDR3 DNA: TGTGCCAGCAGTTTAGAGGGGGTCGGTGGCTACACCTTC

clone size: NA
J gene: TRBJ2-3
V gene: TRBV5-1
D gene: TRBD1
CDR3 protein: CASSSGQGADTQYF
CDR3 DNA: TGCGCCAGCAGCTCCGGACAGGGAGCAGATACGCAGTATTTT

clone size: NA
J gene: TRBJ2-7
V gene: TRBV3-1/TRBV3-2
D gene: NA
CDR3 protein: CASSQTQTYEQYF
CDR3 DNA: TGTGCCAGCAGCCAGACTCAGACCTACGAGCAGTACTTC

clone size: NA
J gene: TRBJ2-1
V gene: TRBV15
D gene: NA
CDR3 protein: CATSSYSSYNEQFF
CDR3 DNA: TGTGCCACCAGCAGCTATAGCTCCTACAATGAGCAGTTCTTC

clone size: few
J gene: TRBJ1-5
V gene: TRBV30
D gene: NA
CDR3 protein: CAWSKGGNQPQHF
CDR3 DNA: TGTGCCTGGAGCAAGGGGGGCAATCAGCCCCAGCATTTT

clone size: NA
J gene: TRBJ2-7
V gene: TRBV5-4
D gene: NA
CDR3 protein: CASSQWGLSYEQYF
CDR3 DNA: TGTGCCAGCAGCCAGTGGGGACTCTCCTACGAGCAGTACTTC

clone size: few
J gene: TRBJ2-2
V gene: TRBV4-2
D gene: TRBD2
CDR3 protein: CASSQDATSGRGTGELFF
CDR3 DNA: TGTGCCAGCAGCCAAGATGCGACTAGCGGGAGGGGAACCGGGGAGCTGTTTTTT

clone size: NA
J gene: TRBJ2-2
V gene: TRBV3-1/TRBV3-2
D gene: TRBD2
CDR3 protein: CASSQEGRLAGAHGELFF
CDR3 DNA: TGTGCCAGCAGCCAAGAGGGGAGGCTAGCGGGAGCCCACGGGGAGCTGTTTTTT

clone size: NA
J gene: TRBJ2-1
V gene: TRBV11-3
D gene: NA
CDR3 protein: CASSLMGARNEQFF
CDR3 DNA: TGTGCCAGCAGCTTAATGGGGGCGAGGAATGAGCAGTTCTTC

clone size: NA
J gene: TRBJ2-5
V gene: TRBV7-2
D gene: NA
CDR3 protein: CASSLHRELETQYF
CDR3 DNA: TGTGCCAGCAGCCTCCACAGGGAGTTGGAGACCCAGTACTTC

clone size: NA
J gene: TRBJ2-7
V gene: TRBV13
D gene: TRBD2
CDR3 protein: CASSLQGGVYEQYF
CDR3 DNA: TGTGCCAGCAGCTTACAGGGAGGGGTCTACGAGCAGTACTTC

clone size: NA
J gene: TRBJ2-6
V gene: TRBV9
D gene: NA
CDR3 protein: CASSVRGSSGANVLTF
CDR3 DNA: TGTGCCAGCAGCGTACGGGGTAGCTCTGGGGCCAACGTCCTGACTTTC

clone size: NA
J gene: TRBJ1-2
V gene: TRBV6-5
D gene: NA
CDR3 protein: CASRTLNYGYTF
CDR3 DNA: TGTGCCAGCAGGACTCTAAACTATGGCTACACCTTC